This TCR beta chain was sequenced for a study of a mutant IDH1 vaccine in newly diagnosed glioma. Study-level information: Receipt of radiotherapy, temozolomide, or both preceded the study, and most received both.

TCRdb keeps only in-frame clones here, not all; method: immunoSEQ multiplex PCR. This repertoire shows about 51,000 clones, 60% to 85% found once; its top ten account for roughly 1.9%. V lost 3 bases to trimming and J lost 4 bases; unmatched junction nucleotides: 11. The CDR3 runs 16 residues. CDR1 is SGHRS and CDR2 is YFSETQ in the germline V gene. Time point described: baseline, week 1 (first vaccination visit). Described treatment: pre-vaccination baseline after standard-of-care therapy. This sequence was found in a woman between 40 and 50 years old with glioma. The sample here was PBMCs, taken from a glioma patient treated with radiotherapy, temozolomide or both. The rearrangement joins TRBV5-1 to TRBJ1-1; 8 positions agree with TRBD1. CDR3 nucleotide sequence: TGCGCCAGCAGCTCGCTCGCACAGGGGGATGGCACTGAAGCTTTCTTT. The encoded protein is CASSSLAQGDGTEAFF.